These 26 T cell receptor beta chains were all obtained from the same sample, sequenced in a study of TIL therapy for anti-PD-1-resistant metastatic lung cancer. This was the immunoSEQ v3 assay. Clones were read by immunoSEQ multiplex PCR, and TCRdb kept only the in-frame ones, dropping some. There are approximately 2,100 clones in the sample; roughly 83% occur only once, and approximately 8.1% lies in the top ten. Time point reported: pre-treatment sample, taken before nivolumab and TIL therapy. Most excised metastases sampled were pleural nodules or supraclavicular lymph nodes. Here the sequenced sample was tumor tissue, taken at baseline. Receptors originate from a person aged 25-85 years with non-small cell lung cancer.

The V and J genes are TRBV7-2 and TRBJ1-2, with D tentatively TRBD1 (5 bases). Germline CDR1 SGHTA, CDR2 FQGNSA. The CDR3 sequence is 15 residues long. The germline V and J ends were trimmed by 4 bases and 6 bases, with 18 bases remaining between them. The CDR3 sequence is CASSWSKDTGDGYTF. Here the CDR3 DNA reads TGTGCCAGCAGCTGGTCGAAGGACACGGGCGATGGCTACACCTTC.

The genes are TRBV10-1 and TRBJ2-2; TRBD2 agrees at 7 bases. In germline, CDR1 is WNHNN, CDR2 SYGVQD (reference sequence). Trimming removed 3 bases from V and 6 bases from J; junction bases left unmatched: 10. This CDR3 contains 16 residues. This chain's CDR3 is CASSEYSGLMSGELFF. DNA for the CDR3: TGCGCCAGCAGTGAATATAGCGGGCTTATGTCCGGGGAGCTGTTTTTT.

V is TRBV18 and J is TRBJ2-7; 8 positions agree with TRBD1. This CDR3 contains 16 residues. J was trimmed by 1 base and V by 3 bases; bases with no gene match: 8. Germline CDR1 KGHSH, CDR2 LQKENI. The CDR3 spells CASSPPSDRVSYEQYF. For the CDR3, the DNA is TGTGCCAGCTCACCTCCTTCGGACAGGGTTTCCTACGAGCAGTACTTC.

The chain uses TRBV27 and TRBJ1-2; 8 bases align to TRBD1. V gave up 5 bases and J gave up 5 bases; unmatched junction bases: 10. From germline, CDR1 is MNHEY and CDR2 SMNVEV (reference sequence). CDR3 length: 15 amino acids. CDR3 nucleotides: TGTGCCAGCAGTCAAAACATAAGGACAGGGTATGGCTACACCTTC. Translating gives CASSQNIRTGYGYTF.

The table lists this clone with a few counts. The chain combines TRBV15 with TRBJ1-5, with D tentatively TRBD1 (5 bases). V was pared by 3 bases and J by 3 bases, with 12 bases between. The CDR3 is 15 amino acids. Germline CDR1 LNHNV, CDR2 YYDKDF (reference sequence). The CDR3 DNA follows: TGTGCCACCAGCAGGGGAGGTGGGGCCAATCAGCCCCAGCATTTT. Its translation is CATSRGGGANQPQHF.

This clone was seen a handful of times. V is TRBV5-1 and J is TRBJ1-1; D is perhaps TRBD1 (6 bases). CDR1 and CDR2 from the germline V gene are SGHRS and YFSETQ. V dropped 1 base and J dropped 1 base, with 11 bases sitting between them. This CDR3 has 15 amino acids. The CDR3 coding sequence is TGCGCCAGCAGCTTGCGGGACATGGCGAACACTGAAGCTTTCTTT. This gives the protein CASSLRDMANTEAFF.

The CDR3: CASSLGGSGNTEAFF. The CDR3 DNA follows: TGTGCCAGCAGCTTAGGGGGCAGCGGGAACACTGAAGCTTTCTTT. The chain employs TRBV7-9 and TRBJ1-1; tentatively, D is TRBD1 (5 bases). Germline V gene data show CDR1 as SEHNR and CDR2 as FQNEAQ (reference sequence). The V and J ends lost 1 base and 1 base respectively, with 10 bases between them. The CDR3 consists of 15 residues.

CDR3 coding DNA: TGTGCTAGTGGTTTTAGGGAAAACTACGAGCAGTACTTC. Translated, it gives CASGFRENYEQYF. The chain is built from TRBV12-5 and TRBJ2-7; D not certain. Germline values: CDR1 LGHNT, CDR2 FRNRAP. V was shortened by 3 bases and J by 3 bases, with 9 bases between the two germline ends. This CDR3 comprises 13 residues. The entire variable domain, with the rest obtained from reference TRBV12-5 and TRBJ2-7, is as follows: DARVTQTPRHKVTEMGQEVTMRCQPILGHNTVFWYRQTMMQGLELLAYFRNRAPLDDSGMPKDRFSAEMPDATLATLKIQPSEPRDSAVYFCASGFRENYEQYFGPGTRLTVT.

The rearrangement links TRBV14 to TRBJ2-7, with 9 bases fitting TRBD2. CDR3 length: 15 amino acids. The junction had 10 bases not matched to a gene; V was cut back by 4 bases and J by 6 bases. Germline values: CDR1 SGHDN, CDR2 FVKESK. The CDR3 sequence is CASSLQLSGSSEQYF. CDR3 bases: TGTGCCAGCAGCCTTCAGCTTAGCGGGAGCTCCGAGCAGTACTTC.

This clone appeared a few times. The chain has TRBV5-5 and TRBJ1-2; 7 bases fit TRBD1. Losses at the gene ends were 4 bases for V and 3 bases for J; bases not matched to a gene: 6. Germline-derived CDR1 and CDR2 are SGHKS and YYEKEE (reference sequence). CDR3 size: 14 residues. The CDR3 loop is CASSGLGTDYGYTF. The CDR3 DNA follows: TGTGCCAGCAGCGGGCTGGGGACAGACTATGGCTACACCTTC.

The rearrangement joins TRBV6-1 to TRBJ2-3; D unclear. The V gene lost 3 bases and the J gene lost 4 bases, with 8 bases spanning the gap. Germline V CDR1 and CDR2: MNHNS, SASEGT. CDR3 length equals 13 residues. The CDR3 DNA follows: TGTGCCAGCAGTGACCAGTCCGCAGATACGCAGTATTTT. Its protein product is CASSDQSADTQYF.

V is TRBV6-6 and J is TRBJ1-5; TRBD1 matches 8 bases. From germline, CDR1 is MNHNY and CDR2 SVGAGI (reference sequence). This CDR3 region has 16 residues. Losses at the gene ends were 5 bases for V and 7 bases for J; bases not matched to a gene: 13. CDR3 loop: CASSLSGGSLGQPQHF. For the CDR3, the DNA is TGTGCCAGCAGTCTGTCAGGGGGCAGCTTAGGACAGCCCCAGCATTTT.

This clone was found once. This rearrangement joins TRBV5-4 to TRBJ1-2; no definite D call. The CDR3 is 14 residues long. Germline CDR1 and CDR2: SGHNT and YYREEE (reference sequence). Trimming shortened V by 4 bases and J by 5 bases, and 15 bases separated the two germline ends. The DNA of the CDR3 is TGTGCCAGCAGCCTGGACCTAACCCTTTATGGCTACACCTTC. Protein sequence: CASSLDLTLYGYTF.

The rearrangement links TRBV6-5 to TRBJ2-6; D possibly matches TRBD1 or TRBD2 (5 bases each). Germline CDR1 and CDR2: MNHEY and SVGAGI. The V end was cut by 5 bases, the J end by 4 bases, with 12 bases between. This CDR3 region has 15 residues. The CDR3 DNA reads as TGTGCCAGCAGTCTAGGGACGGGGGGGGCCAACGTCCTGACTTTC. Protein sequence: CASSLGTGGANVLTF.

The genes are TRBV7-2 and TRBJ2-4; TRBD1 might be the D (6 bases). Germline CDR1 and CDR2: SGHTA and FQGNSA. The V gene lost 2 bases and the J gene lost 4 bases, with 12 bases spanning the gap. The CDR3 runs to 15 residues. In nucleotides, the CDR3 is TGTGCCAGCAGCTTAACGGCAGGGGCAAAAAACATTCAGTACTTC. It encodes CASSLTAGAKNIQYF. Supplemented by reference TRBV7-2 and TRBJ2-4, the full variable domain reads GAGVSQSPSNKVTEKGKDVELRCDPISGHTALYWYRQSLGQGLEFLIYFQGNSAPDKSGLPSDRFSAERTGGSVSTLTIQRTQQEDSAVYLCASSLTAGAKNIQYFGAGTRLSVL.

Note on this clone: Because the CDR3's place on the DNA is in doubt, the DNA is left out and the CDR3 is given as listed by TCRdb. The rearrangement joins TRBV6-5 to TRBJ2-3. CDR1 and CDR2 from the germline V gene are MNHEY and SVGAGI. Ends included, the CDR3 has 15 residues. The CDR3 loop reads CASTNFGNDADTQYF.

In its sample, this clone was seen a few times. CDR3: CASSFHVRGDYTF. The DNA of the CDR3 is TGTGCCAGCAGCTTTCACGTCAGGGGCGACTACACCTTC. The chain has TRBV5-6 and TRBJ1-2; perhaps TRBD1 as D (6 bases). In germline, CDR1 is SGHDT, CDR2 YYEEEE. The CDR3 runs to 13 residues. Trimming removed 2 bases at V and 10 bases at J, with 15 bases between.

This clone was detected a few times. The chain links TRBV10-2 to TRBJ2-7; 8 bases are shared with TRBD1. The CDR3 runs 14 residues. Trimming cost V 8 bases and J 2 bases; bases outside gene matches: 8. Germline V gene data show CDR1 as WSHSY and CDR2 as SAAADI. CDR3 DNA sequence: TGCGCCAGCTCGACAGGGGCTCCCGCCTACGAGCAGTACTTC. This codes for CASSTGAPAYEQYF.

This clone turned up a few times. The chain recombines TRBV19 with TRBJ2-7; D remains unclear. Germline-derived CDR1 and CDR2 are LNHDA and SQIVND (reference sequence). V was pared by 0 bases and J by 8 bases, with 5 bases between. This CDR3 spans 11 amino acids. This CDR3 is CASSIDPKQYF. CDR3 sequence (DNA): TGTGCCAGTAGTATAGATCCGAAGCAGTACTTC. Full variable domain (rest looked up from reference TRBV19 and TRBJ2-7): DGGITQSPKYLFRKEGQNVTLSCEQNLNHDAMYWYRQDPGQGLRLIYYSQIVNDFQKGDIAEGYSVSREKKESFPLTVTSAQKNPTAFYLCASSIDPKQYFGPGTRLTVT.

This chain connects TRBV18 to TRBJ2-1; 8 bases agree with TRBD2. CDR3 length: 16 residues. V was pared by 6 bases and J by 4 bases, with 11 bases of the junction left unmatched. Germline CDR1 KGHSH, CDR2 LQKENI. CDR3 amino acids: CASSPAGASGYNEQFF. The CDR3 DNA reads as TGTGCCAGCTCGCCTGCCGGGGCTAGCGGGTACAATGAGCAGTTCTTC.

The gene calls are TRBV7-6 and TRBJ2-5; D possibly uses TRBD1 or TRBD2 (5 bases each). This CDR3 is built from 15 residues. The germline CDR1 and CDR2 sequences are SGHVS and FNYEAQ. The germline V and J ends were trimmed by 5 bases and 0 bases, with 13 bases remaining between them. For the CDR3, the DNA is TGTGCCAGCAGCCCTGGGACCTTGTACCAAGAGACCCAGTACTTC. It encodes CASSPGTLYQETQYF. Full variable domain (missing parts from reference TRBV7-6 and TRBJ2-5): GAGVSQSPRYKVTKRGQDVALRCDPISGHVSLYWYRQALGQGPEFLTYFNYEAQQDKSGLPNDRFSAERPEGSISTLTIQRTEQRDSAMYRCASSPGTLYQETQYFGPGTRLLVL.

This chain uses TRBV18 with TRBJ2-7; D ambiguous. The V gene's germline CDR1 is KGHSH and CDR2 LQKENI. Trimming cost V 6 bases and J 0 bases, with 9 bases left between them. The CDR3 has 13 residues. The CDR3 nucleotides are TGTGCCAGCTCCATGGCTAGCTCCTACGAGCAGTACTTC. Its protein product is CASSMASSYEQYF.

The gene calls are TRBV21-1 and TRBJ1-3; the table's D call, TRBD1, has no DNA check behind it. TRBV21-1 is noted as a pseudogene. The CDR3 has 16 amino acids. The DNA of the CDR3 is TGTGCCAGCAGCTCAGGGACAGGCGATTCTGGAAACACCATATATTTT. It yields the protein CASSSGTGDSGNTIYF.

The CDR3 DNA reads as TGTGCCAGCAGCAAAGTCACGATGTCAGACAGCCACACAGATACGCAGTATTTT. It yields the protein CASSKVTMSDSHTDTQYF. V and J are TRBV21-1 and TRBJ2-3; the tabulated D call, TRBD1, remains unverified against the DNA. TRBV21-1 is marked as a pseudogene. The CDR3 has 18 amino acids.

The chain links TRBV7-9 to TRBJ2-7; D possibly uses TRBD1 or TRBD2 (5 bases each). V was trimmed by 3 bases and J by 4 bases, leaving 10 bases between them. The CDR3 runs to 13 residues. Germline V gene sequence: CDR1 SEHNR, CDR2 FQNEAQ (reference sequence). The CDR3 loop reads CASSFWDGYEQYF. The CDR3 DNA follows: TGTGCCAGCAGCTTTTGGGACGGGTACGAGCAGTACTTC.

J is TRBJ1-5 and V is TRBV11-3; 7 bases line up with TRBD1. This CDR3 has 15 amino acids. Per the germline V gene, CDR1 is SGHNT and CDR2 is YENEEA. With 4 bases clipped from V and 4 bases from J, the junction kept 7 bases outside the gene matches. CDR3 region: CASSSTGAGNQPQHF. DNA of the CDR3: TGTGCCAGCAGCTCCACAGGGGCCGGTAATCAGCCCCAGCATTTT.